Listed below are T cell receptor beta chains from one sample, sequenced in a study of blood T cells in healthy people across ages. Each CDR3 protein gets one entry after TCRdb re-called the 5' RACE reads with MiXCR. The data contain hundreds of thousands of distinct CDR3 sequences, around half of them singletons. Material: blood. These receptors all come from a man at least 80 years old in good health. Both conserved end residues are part of each CDR3. Fields, in order: J gene, V gene, D gene, clone size, CDR3 DNA, CDR3 protein. A D gene is named only where the DNA matches it firmly. Size is omitted from some rows. Given values are once, few, many or a class for expanded clones.

j_gene: TRBJ2-4; v_gene: TRBV7-3; d_gene: .; abundance: few; CDR3nt: TGTGCCAGCAGCTTGACAGCTGGCCCCAAAAACATTCAGTACTTC; CDR3aa: CASSLTAGPKNIQYF
j_gene: TRBJ2-3; v_gene: TRBV6-5; d_gene: .; abundance: .; CDR3nt: TGTGCCAGCACCGACAACACTAGAGTAGATACGCAGTATTTT; CDR3aa: CASTDNTRVDTQYF
j_gene: TRBJ2-6; v_gene: TRBV12-3/TRBV12-4; d_gene: .; abundance: few; CDR3nt: TGTGCCAGCACCCTGACCGGGGTCTCTGGGGCCAACGTCCTGACTTTC; CDR3aa: CASTLTGVSGANVLTF
j_gene: TRBJ1-1; v_gene: TRBV7-2; d_gene: TRBD1; abundance: .; CDR3nt: TGTGCCAGCAGCTCCCGACAGGGAATGGGGGCTGAAGCTTTCTTT; CDR3aa: CASSSRQGMGAEAFF
j_gene: TRBJ2-3; v_gene: TRBV7-9; d_gene: TRBD1; abundance: few; CDR3nt: TGTGCCAGCAGCCGCCCCGGGACAGAAAGCACAGATACGCAGTATTTT; CDR3aa: CASSRPGTESTDTQYF
j_gene: TRBJ2-1; v_gene: TRBV7-2; d_gene: TRBD2; abundance: few; CDR3nt: TGTGCCAGCAGACACCCGGGGCGGGGGGGCCTCTACAATGAGCAGTTCTTC; CDR3aa: CASRHPGRGGLYNEQFF
j_gene: TRBJ2-5; v_gene: TRBV6-2/TRBV6-3; d_gene: .; abundance: .; CDR3nt: TGTGCCAGCAGTTACATTCAGACCGGGGAGCAGTACTTC; CDR3aa: CASSYIQTGEQYF
j_gene: TRBJ1-4; v_gene: TRBV6-5; d_gene: .; abundance: .; CDR3nt: TGTGCCAGCAGTTACTCGGGAGACACCCGACTGTTTTTT; CDR3aa: CASSYSGDTRLFF
j_gene: TRBJ2-1; v_gene: TRBV6-5; d_gene: .; abundance: few; CDR3nt: TGTGCCAGCAGTGCCTATGACGACAATGAGCAGTTCTTC; CDR3aa: CASSAYDDNEQFF
j_gene: TRBJ1-1; v_gene: TRBV7-2; d_gene: TRBD1; abundance: .; CDR3nt: TGTGCCAGCACCCCACGGACAGGGAGAGGAGCTTTCTTT; CDR3aa: CASTPRTGRGAFF
j_gene: TRBJ2-1; v_gene: TRBV25-1; d_gene: TRBD2; abundance: once; CDR3nt: TGTGCCAGCAGTAGACAGACTAGCGGGGGCAACAATGAGCAGTTCTTC; CDR3aa: CASSRQTSGGNNEQFF
j_gene: TRBJ1-1; v_gene: TRBV7-8; d_gene: .; abundance: .; CDR3nt: TGTGCCAGCAGCGCCCCGGGTCTTGGATCCGCTGGAGCTTTCTTT; CDR3aa: CASSAPGLGSAGAFF
j_gene: TRBJ2-1; v_gene: TRBV5-1; d_gene: TRBD2; abundance: .; CDR3nt: TGCGCCAGCAGCAGGAGACTAGCGGAGTACAATGAGCAGTTCTTC; CDR3aa: CASSRRLAEYNEQFF
j_gene: TRBJ2-1; v_gene: TRBV24-1; d_gene: TRBD2; abundance: once; CDR3nt: TGTGCCACCAGTGATCCCGCCGGGACTACGAACAATGAGCAGTTCTTC; CDR3aa: CATSDPAGTTNNEQFF
j_gene: TRBJ2-3; v_gene: TRBV7-9; d_gene: .; abundance: many; CDR3nt: TGTGCCAGCAGCTCCAACACAGATACGCAGTATTTT; CDR3aa: CASSSNTDTQYF
j_gene: TRBJ2-3; v_gene: TRBV2; d_gene: .; abundance: .; CDR3nt: TGTGCCAGCACTCCGGGAGGGGGCTTTCCAGATACGCAGTATTTT; CDR3aa: CASTPGGGFPDTQYF
j_gene: TRBJ1-5; v_gene: TRBV20-1; d_gene: .; abundance: .; CDR3nt: TGCAGTGCTAGCTTGGGTCTCCAGCCCCAGCATTTT; CDR3aa: CSASLGLQPQHF
j_gene: TRBJ1-1; v_gene: TRBV29-1; d_gene: TRBD1; abundance: few; CDR3nt: TGCAGCTCCAGTAGGGGACAGGCCGAAGCTTTCTTT; CDR3aa: CSSSRGQAEAFF
j_gene: TRBJ1-4; v_gene: TRBV12-3/TRBV12-4; d_gene: .; abundance: .; CDR3nt: TGTGCCAGCAGTTTCACGGGGTTTAATGAAAAACTGTTTTTT; CDR3aa: CASSFTGFNEKLFF
j_gene: TRBJ2-7; v_gene: TRBV6-6; d_gene: .; abundance: few; CDR3nt: TGTGCCAGCAGGCCCTCAATAAGGGTCTCCTACAATGAGCAGTACTTC; CDR3aa: CASRPSIRVSYNEQYF
j_gene: TRBJ1-5; v_gene: TRBV3-1; d_gene: .; abundance: .; CDR3nt: TGTGCCAGCAGCCAAGACGCGGGCAATCAGCCCCAGCATTTT; CDR3aa: CASSQDAGNQPQHF
j_gene: TRBJ2-2; v_gene: TRBV7-3; d_gene: .; abundance: .; CDR3nt: TGTGCCAGCAGCCAGGGGGGGGAGCTGTTTTTT; CDR3aa: CASSQGGELFF
j_gene: TRBJ2-7; v_gene: TRBV6-2/TRBV6-3; d_gene: TRBD1; abundance: .; CDR3nt: TGTGCCAGCAGTTACGGGACAGGGTTGAGCTCCTACGAGCAGTACTTC; CDR3aa: CASSYGTGLSSYEQYF
j_gene: TRBJ2-1; v_gene: TRBV4-3; d_gene: TRBD1; abundance: .; CDR3nt: TGCGCCAGCAGCCAATTCGGACAGGGTGAGAATGAGCAGTTCTTC; CDR3aa: CASSQFGQGENEQFF